This T cell receptor (beta chain) was sequenced in a study of CD8+ T cells in alopecia areata. Whole-study context: Tofacitinib ran for 6 to 18 months before 6 months off drug. Study outcomes and limitations: Unlike in mice, where it was clearer, TCR sharing across patients was less clear, possibly HLA-related. Affected lesional scalp, above all in alopecia totalis/universalis, was more clonal than normal scalp. One nonresponder makes the tie between baseline CD8+ expansion and response uncertain.

The germline gives CDR1 SQVTM, CDR2 ANQGSEA. The ends were cut back, 7 bases at V and 5 bases at J, with 18 bases in the middle. The CDR3 is 13 residues long. Treatment defined: oral pan-JAK inhibitor, 5-10 mg twice daily. Extraction of RNA preceded its reverse transcription into cDNA, which served as the sequencing template. Libraries were prepared by immunoSEQ multiplex PCR; TCRdb keeps only in-frame clonotypes and omits some of them. The repertoire holds about 210,000 clones, with around three fifths as singletons. Note on this clone: Its antigen remains unknown.

The source of this sequence is a human donor with alopecia areata. This chain joins TRBV29-1 and TRBJ2-7, with D perhaps matching TRBD1 (6 bases). Sequencing was performed on CD4+ T cells sorted from blood, taken at week 4, from a patient treated with tofacitinib. CDR3 sequence: CSAPGLTGNEQYF. For the CDR3, the DNA is TGCAGCGCGCCCGGCCTCACAGGGAACGAGCAGTACTTC.